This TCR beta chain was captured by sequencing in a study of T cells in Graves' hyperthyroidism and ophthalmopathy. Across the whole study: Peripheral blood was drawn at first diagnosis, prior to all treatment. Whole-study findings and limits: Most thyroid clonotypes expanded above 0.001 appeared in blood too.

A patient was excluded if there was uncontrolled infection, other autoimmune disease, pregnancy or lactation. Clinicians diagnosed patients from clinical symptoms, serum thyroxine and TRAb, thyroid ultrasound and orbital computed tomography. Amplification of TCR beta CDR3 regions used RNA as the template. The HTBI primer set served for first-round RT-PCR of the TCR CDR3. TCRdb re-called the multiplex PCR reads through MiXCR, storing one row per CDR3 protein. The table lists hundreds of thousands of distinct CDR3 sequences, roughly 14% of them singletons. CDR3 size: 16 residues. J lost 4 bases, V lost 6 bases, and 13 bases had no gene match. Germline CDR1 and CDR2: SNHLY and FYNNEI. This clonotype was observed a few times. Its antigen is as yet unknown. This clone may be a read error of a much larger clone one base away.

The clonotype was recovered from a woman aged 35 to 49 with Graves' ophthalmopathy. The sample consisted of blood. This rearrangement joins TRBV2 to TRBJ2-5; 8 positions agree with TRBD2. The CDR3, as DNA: TGTGCCAGCAGGTCGGGACTAGTGGGAAAGGGAGAGACCCAGTACTTC. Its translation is CASRSGLVGKGETQYF.